This TCR beta chain was recovered during a study of identifying expanded T cells in peripheral blood. Using immunoSEQ multiplex PCR, the repertoire was profiled, and TCRdb retains in-frame clones only, with some absent. The sample comprises under 85,000 clones, less than 90% of which are singletons, and about 18% rests with the top ten. The sequenced material came from blood. This TCR was recovered from a person aged 18 to 70 in good health.

The CDR3 sequence is CASSQSIGNYNEQFF. CDR3 sequence (DNA): TGTGCCAGCAGCCAGTCTATTGGAAACTACAATGAGCAGTTCTTC. The chain joins TRBV4-2 to TRBJ2-1; D is undetermined. CDR3 length: 15 amino acids. Trimming shortened V by 3 bases and J by 3 bases, and 12 bases separated the two germline ends. Germline V CDR1 and CDR2: LGHNA, YNFKEQ.